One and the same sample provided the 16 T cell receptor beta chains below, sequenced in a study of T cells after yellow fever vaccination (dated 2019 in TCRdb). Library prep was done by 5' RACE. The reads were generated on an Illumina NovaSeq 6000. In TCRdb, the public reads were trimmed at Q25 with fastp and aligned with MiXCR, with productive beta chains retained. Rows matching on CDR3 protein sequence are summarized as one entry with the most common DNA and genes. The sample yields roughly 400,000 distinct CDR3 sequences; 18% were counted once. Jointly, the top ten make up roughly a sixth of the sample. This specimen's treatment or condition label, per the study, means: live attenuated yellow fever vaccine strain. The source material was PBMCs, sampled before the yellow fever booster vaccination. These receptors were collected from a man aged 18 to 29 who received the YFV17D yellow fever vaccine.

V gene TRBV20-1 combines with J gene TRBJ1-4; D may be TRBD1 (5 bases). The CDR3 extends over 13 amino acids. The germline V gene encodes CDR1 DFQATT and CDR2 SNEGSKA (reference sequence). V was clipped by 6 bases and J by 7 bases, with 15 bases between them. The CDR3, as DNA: TGCAGTGCGGTAGACAGCTATCTTGAAAAACTGTTTTTT. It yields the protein CSAVDSYLEKLFF.

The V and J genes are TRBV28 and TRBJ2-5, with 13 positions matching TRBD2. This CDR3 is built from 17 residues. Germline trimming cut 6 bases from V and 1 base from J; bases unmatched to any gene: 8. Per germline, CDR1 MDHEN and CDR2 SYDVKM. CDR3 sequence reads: CASRLTRLAGGQETQYF. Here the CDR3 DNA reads TGTGCCAGCAGGCTTACAAGACTAGCGGGGGGCCAAGAGACCCAGTACTTC.

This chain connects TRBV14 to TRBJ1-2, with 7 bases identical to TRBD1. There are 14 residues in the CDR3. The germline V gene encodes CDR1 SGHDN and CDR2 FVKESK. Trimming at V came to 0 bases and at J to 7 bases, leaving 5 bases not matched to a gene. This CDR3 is CASSQDKGAGGYTF. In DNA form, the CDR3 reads TGTGCCAGCAGCCAAGATAAGGGGGCAGGTGGCTACACCTTC.

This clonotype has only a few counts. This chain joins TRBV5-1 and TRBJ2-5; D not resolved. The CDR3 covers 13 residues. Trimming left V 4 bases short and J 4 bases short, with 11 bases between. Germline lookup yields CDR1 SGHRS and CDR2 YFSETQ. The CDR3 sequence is CASSPGFGETQYF. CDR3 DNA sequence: TGCGCCAGCAGCCCCGGGTTTGGAGAGACCCAGTACTTC.

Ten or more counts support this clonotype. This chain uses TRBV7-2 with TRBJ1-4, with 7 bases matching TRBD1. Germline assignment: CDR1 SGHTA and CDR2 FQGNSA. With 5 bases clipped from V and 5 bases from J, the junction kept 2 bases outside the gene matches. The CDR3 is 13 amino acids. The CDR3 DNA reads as TGTGCCAGCAGCCAGGGGGTGAATGAAAAACTGTTTTTT. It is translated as CASSQGVNEKLFF.

This CDR3 is CASRGQGGGVTQYF. In DNA form, the CDR3 reads TGTGCCAGCAGGGGACAGGGAGGAGGTGTTACGCAGTATTTT. The chain recombines TRBV6-5 with TRBJ2-3; the match to TRBD1 covers 9 bases. CDR3 length: 14 residues. V lost 6 bases and J lost 8; bases outside the gene matches: 9. The V gene's germline CDR1 is MNHEY and CDR2 SVGAGI.

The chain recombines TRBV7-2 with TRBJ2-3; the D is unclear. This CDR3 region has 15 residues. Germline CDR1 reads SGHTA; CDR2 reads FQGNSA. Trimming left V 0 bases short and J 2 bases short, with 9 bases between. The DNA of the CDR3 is TGTGCCAGCAGCTTAGCTTCCAGGTTCACAGATACGCAGTATTTT. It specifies CASSLASRFTDTQYF.

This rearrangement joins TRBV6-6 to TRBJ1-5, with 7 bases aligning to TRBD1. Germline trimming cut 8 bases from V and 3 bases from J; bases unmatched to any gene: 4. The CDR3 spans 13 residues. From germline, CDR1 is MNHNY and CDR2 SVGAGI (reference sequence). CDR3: CASGDSSNQPQHF. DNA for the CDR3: TGTGCCAGCGGGGACAGTTCCAATCAGCCCCAGCATTTT.

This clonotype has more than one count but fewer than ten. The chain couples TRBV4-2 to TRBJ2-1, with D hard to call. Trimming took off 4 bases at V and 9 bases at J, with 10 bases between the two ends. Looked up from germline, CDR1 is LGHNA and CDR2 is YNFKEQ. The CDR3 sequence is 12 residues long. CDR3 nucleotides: TGTGCCAGCAGCCTAAGGGATTCTGAGCAGTTCTTC. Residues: CASSLRDSEQFF.

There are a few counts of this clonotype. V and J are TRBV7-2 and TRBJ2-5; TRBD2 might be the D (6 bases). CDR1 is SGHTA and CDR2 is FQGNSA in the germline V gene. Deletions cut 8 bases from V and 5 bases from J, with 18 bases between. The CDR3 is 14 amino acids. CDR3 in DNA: TGTGCCAGCTGCCCGGGCCTAGCGATGGAGACCCAGTACTTC. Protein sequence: CASCPGLAMETQYF.

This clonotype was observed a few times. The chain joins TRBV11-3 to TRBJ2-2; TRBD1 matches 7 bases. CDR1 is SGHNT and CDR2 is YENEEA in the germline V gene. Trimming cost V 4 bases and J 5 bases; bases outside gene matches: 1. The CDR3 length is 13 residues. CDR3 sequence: CASSSTGTGELFF. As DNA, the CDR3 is TGTGCCAGCAGCTCGACAGGGACCGGGGAGCTGTTTTTT. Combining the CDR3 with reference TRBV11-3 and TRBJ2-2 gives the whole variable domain EAGVVQSPRYKIIEKKQPVAFWCNPISGHNTLYWYLQNLGQGPELLIRYENEEAVDDSQLPKDRFSAERLKGVDSTLKIQPAELGDSAVYLCASSSTGTGELFFGEGSRLTVL.

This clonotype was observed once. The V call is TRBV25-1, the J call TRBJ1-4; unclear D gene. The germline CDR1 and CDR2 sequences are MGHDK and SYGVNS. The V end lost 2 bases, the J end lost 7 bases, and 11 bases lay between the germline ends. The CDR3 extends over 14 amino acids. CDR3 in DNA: TGTGCCAGCAGTGAACACGGAGGAGGTGAAAAACTGTTTTTT. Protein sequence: CASSEHGGGEKLFF.

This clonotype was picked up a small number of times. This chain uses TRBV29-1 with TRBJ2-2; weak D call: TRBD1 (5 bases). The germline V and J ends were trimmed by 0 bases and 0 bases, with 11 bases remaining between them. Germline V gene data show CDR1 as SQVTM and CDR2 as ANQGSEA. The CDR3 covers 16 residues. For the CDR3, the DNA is TGCAGCGTTGAAGATCTGCCAGGGACGAACACCGGGGAGCTGTTTTTT. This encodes CSVEDLPGTNTGELFF.

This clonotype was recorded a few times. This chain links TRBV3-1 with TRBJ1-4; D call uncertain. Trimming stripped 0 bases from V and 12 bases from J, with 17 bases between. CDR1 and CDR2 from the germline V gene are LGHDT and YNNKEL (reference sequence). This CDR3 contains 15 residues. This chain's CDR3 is CASSQESSYETELFF. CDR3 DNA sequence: TGTGCCAGCAGCCAAGAATCCAGTTATGAAACGGAACTGTTTTTT.

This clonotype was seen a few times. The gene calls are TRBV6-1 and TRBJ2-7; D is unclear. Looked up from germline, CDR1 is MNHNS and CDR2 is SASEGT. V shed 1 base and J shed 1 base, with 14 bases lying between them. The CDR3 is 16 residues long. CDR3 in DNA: TGTGCCAGCAGTGAAGGAGGATATGGAATTTCCTACGAGCAGTACTTC. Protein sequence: CASSEGGYGISYEQYF.

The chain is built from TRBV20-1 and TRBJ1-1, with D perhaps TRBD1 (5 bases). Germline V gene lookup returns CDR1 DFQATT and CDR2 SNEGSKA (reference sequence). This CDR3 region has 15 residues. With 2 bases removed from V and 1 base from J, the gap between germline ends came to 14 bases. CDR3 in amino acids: CSARPPLTENTEAFF. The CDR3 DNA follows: TGCAGTGCTAGACCGCCGCTGACAGAGAACACTGAAGCTTTCTTT.